This T cell receptor beta chain was recorded in a study of identical twins (dated by TCRdb to the mid-2010s). Study-wide context: To test whether fetal clonotypes persist, this study deep-sequenced TCR alpha and beta repertoires from monozygotic twins, from unrelated adults of various ages, and from cord blood. To rule out contamination, the twin experiments were replicated at different times with different library preparation protocols.

The research as a whole found: Compared with coincidental sharing between unrelated individuals, out-of-frame TCR alpha sequences shared between twins showed an excess of sequences with low generation probability. Zero-insertion analyses could be partly confounded by invariant T cells such as MAIT and iNKT, though diverse VJ usage argued against such confounding for most clonotypes. Out-of-frame TCR alpha sharing in monozygotic twins was systematically underestimated by recombination models, whereas sharing between unrelated individuals was in agreement with the recombination models. Conclusions relied on cross-sectional statistical analysis, since the same donors could not be followed over many years. Abundant cord blood beta clonotypes carried fewer insertions; young adult naive repertoires showed a weaker similar trend, while memory repertoires showed none. The excess sharing between twins in beta out-of-frame sequences was weaker because fewer shared sequences reduced the signal-to-noise ratio.

Every donor in the study was a healthy Caucasian. The twin cohort comprised three pairs of female monozygotic twins, all aged about 18 to 29 years. The RNA used for TCR libraries was isolated from peripheral blood mononuclear cells. To prepare the library, 5' RACE was applied. The reads were generated on an Illumina HiSeq 2000. Template switching introduced a universal primer binding site; the final cDNA contained a unique molecular identifier, enabling accurate counting of TCR cDNA molecules. Specific primers in the conserved constant-segment region were used to synthesize first-strand cDNA for the TCR alpha and beta chains. To control for contamination, every cDNA library carried two barcodes: a SMART-Mk sample barcode plus Illumina barcodes. TruSeq adapter sequences, together with Illumina sample barcodes, were added in two successive PCR steps. TCR alpha and beta cDNA libraries were sequenced on the Illumina HiSeq platform with custom primers. As for how the authors treated the data: MiGEC processed the raw reads to extract unique molecular identifiers, while MiXCR was used to determine the CDR3 positions. For each individual, recombination models were inferred using an EM algorithm with the repgenHMM and IGoR tools. Shared clonotype analysis was performed with the tcR package in R, normalizing sharing by the product of cloneset sizes. To study raw recombination free of thymic and clonal selection effects, out-of-frame nonproductive sequences were analyzed. TCRdb reanalyzed the raw reads on its own, using fastp at Q25 for trimming and MiXCR for clone calling, and kept in-frame beta chains. CDR3 protein duplicates are merged, each entry listing the most common genes and DNA. TCRdb's processing, not the authors', yielded these V and J calls. This sample is represented by hundreds of thousands of distinct CDR3 sequences; 15% to 20% of them were singletons. The ten biggest clones cover around 12% of the sample.

A remark on this clonotype: No antigen is known for it. No base quality information exists; no much larger clone differs at one position.

The sample also formed part of further work on T cells expressing NK-cell markers. The second source states: Fewer than ten donors provided sorted CD3+CD56+NKG2C+, CD3+CD56+NKG2C- and CD3+CD56-NKG2C+ T-cell subsets, whose TCR beta-chain repertoires were profiled. Among the eight sequenced donors, seven were HCMV-seropositive and one was HCMV-seronegative. In several experiments an anti-gammadeltaTCR antibody was added to restrict sorting to alphabetaTCR-expressing T cells. In a handful of donors, the dominant CD3+CD56+NKG2C+ clonotypes were among the top 10 CD8+ clonotypes and accounted for roughly 1.0-7.0% of CD8+ T cells. Those dominant clonotypes were again the most abundant among CD3+CD56-NKG2C+ cells in a handful of donors, at roughly 28.3-65%. It remained unclear whether the expanded NKG2C-expressing T cell clones were specific for HCMV antigens. The study sequenced eight donors, all healthy volunteers chosen at random: three men and five women. To determine HCMV serostatus, a commercial ELISA kit was used to detect HCMV-specific IgG in serum. For several donors, bulk peripheral blood T-cell repertoires were also sequenced from unsorted PBMC. MIGEC handled demultiplexing of the reads and grouping by UMI, while MiTCR was used to assemble and quantify clonotypes. To exclude erroneous sequences, only TCR cDNA sequences supported by at least two reads were retained. Downstream repertoire analysis used the tcR package, and clonotypes were matched across fractions by CDR3 nucleotide sequence plus V segment. VDJmatch was used to annotate antigen specificity against VDJdb, with one amino acid substitution in CDR3 allowed.

The clonotype comes from a young woman in good health. Sample: PBMCs.

The base sequence is TGTGCCAGCAGCTTAATTCCGGAGAGCTCCTACGAGCAGTACTTC. Translated, this is CASSLIPESSYEQYF. Rearrangement joined TRBV7-3 to TRBJ2-7, with the D segment identity uncertain. The cysteine opens and the phenylalanine closes a CDR3 of 15 amino acids. CDR3 DNA only is kept here, 45 bases in frame from base 1. Relative to germline, V is 1 base shorter and J is 0 bases shorter, with 10 bases between their ends. CDR1 and CDR2 are drawn from the germline V gene: SGHTA, FQGTGA.